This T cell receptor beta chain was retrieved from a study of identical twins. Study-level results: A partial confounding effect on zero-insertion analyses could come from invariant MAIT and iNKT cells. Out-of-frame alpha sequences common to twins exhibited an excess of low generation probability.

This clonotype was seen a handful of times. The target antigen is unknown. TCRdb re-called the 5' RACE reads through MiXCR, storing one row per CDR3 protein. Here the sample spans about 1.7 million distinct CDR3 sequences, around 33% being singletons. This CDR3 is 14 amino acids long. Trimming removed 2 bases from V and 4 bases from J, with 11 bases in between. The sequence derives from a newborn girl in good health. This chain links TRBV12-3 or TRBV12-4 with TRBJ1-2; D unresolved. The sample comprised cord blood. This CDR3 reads CASSLRVPVYGYTF. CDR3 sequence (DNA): TGTGCCAGCAGTTTACGCGTTCCAGTCTATGGCTACACCTTC.